One sample yielded the 8 T cell receptor beta chains listed below, sequenced in a study of metastatic and nonmetastatic thyroid tumors. With MiXCR, TCRdb called clones anew from the PCR reads. The sample includes 15,000 to 20,000 clones, roughly 26% of them seen just once. Patients were all untreated before their thyroid surgery. Sequenced sample: adjacent normal tissue. These receptors all stem from a female donor with papillary thyroid cancer or a benign thyroid nodule (not recorded which). Some clones in this sample may be carry-over from other donors' samples.

This chain joins TRBV7-9 and TRBJ2-7; 9 bases align to TRBD1. Trimming at V came to 2 bases and at J to 2 bases, leaving 4 bases not matched to a gene. CDR1 and CDR2 (germline): SEHNR, FQNEAQ (reference sequence). This CDR3 region has 15 residues. CDR3 residues: CASSLSGTGPYEQYF. DNA of the CDR3: TGTGCCAGCAGCTTATCAGGGACAGGGCCCTACGAGCAGTACTTC. Based on the CDR3 plus reference TRBV7-9 and TRBJ2-7, the full variable domain is DTGVSQNPRHKITKRGQNVTFRCDPISEHNRLYWYRQTLGQGPEFLTYFQNEAQLEKSRLLSDRFSAERPKGSFSTLEIQRTEQGDSAMYLCASSLSGTGPYEQYFGPGTRLTVT.

The J gene is TRBJ2-1, the V gene TRBV12-5; TRBD2 agrees at 15 bases. V shed 4 bases and J 5 bases; nucleotides not matched to a gene: 6. CDR1 LGHNT and CDR2 FRNRAP come from the germline V gene. The CDR3 runs to 17 residues. The CDR3 region is CASGSGLAGGGNNEQFF. The CDR3 region has the DNA TGTGCTAGTGGTTCGGGACTAGCGGGAGGTGGCAACAATGAGCAGTTCTTC. Full variable domain (outside the CDR3, taken from reference TRBV12-5 and TRBJ2-1): DARVTQTPRHKVTEMGQEVTMRCQPILGHNTVFWYRQTMMQGLELLAYFRNRAPLDDSGMPKDRFSAEMPDATLATLKIQPSEPRDSAVYFCASGSGLAGGGNNEQFFGPGTRLTVL.

Remarks on this clone: Other nucleotide sequences from this sample produce the same CDR3. The chain carries TRBV9 and TRBJ2-2; D uncertain. This CDR3 spans 14 amino acids. V was pared by 0 bases and J by 7 bases, with 10 bases between. The V gene's germline CDR1 is SGDLS and CDR2 YYNGEE. CDR3 region: CASSVAKGGGELFF. In nucleotides, the CDR3 is TGTGCCAGCAGCGTAGCAAAGGGCGGCGGGGAGCTGTTTTTT.

V and J are TRBV28 and TRBJ2-7, with TRBD2 matching over 10 bases. The V and J ends lost 5 bases and 1 base, in that order; junction bases with no gene match: 5. The V gene's germline CDR1 is MDHEN and CDR2 SYDVKM. This CDR3 spans 15 amino acids. The chain's CDR3 is CASSETSGRSYEQYF. The CDR3 region has the DNA TGTGCCAGCAGTGAGACTAGCGGGCGATCCTACGAGCAGTACTTC.

This chain joins TRBV28 and TRBJ2-7; tentatively, D is TRBD1 (5 bases). The CDR3 contains 14 residues. Germline V gene data show CDR1 as MDHEN and CDR2 as SYDVKM. The V end was cut by 9 bases, the J end by 3 bases, with 18 bases between. As DNA, the CDR3 is TGTGCCAGTAGCCTCAACCAGGGATACTACGAGCAGTACTTC. Translated: CASSLNQGYYEQYF.

The chain uses TRBV4-2 and TRBJ1-2; D is undetermined. V was clipped by 4 bases and J by 2 bases, with 11 bases between them. Germline V gives CDR1 LGHNA, CDR2 YNFKEQ. The CDR3 has 14 amino acids. The CDR3 nucleotides read TGTGCCAGCAGCCCCGTTGGAGGAAACTATGGCTACACCTTC. Amino acids: CASSPVGGNYGYTF.

This clone was found a few times. V gene TRBV28 combines with J gene TRBJ1-6, with D perhaps matching TRBD1 (5 bases). Germline V gives CDR1 MDHEN, CDR2 SYDVKM. The CDR3 is 15 amino acids. Trimming pared 2 bases from V and 5 bases from J, leaving 10 bases between. CDR3 in amino acids: CASSLGGRDNSPLHF. The CDR3 DNA is TGTGCCAGCAGTTTAGGGGGTCGGGATAATTCACCCCTCCACTTT.

J is TRBJ2-7 and V is TRBV7-8; a weak D match, TRBD2 (5 bases). V lost 1 base and J 6 bases, leaving 16 bases between the germline ends. Germline V CDR1 and CDR2: SGHVS, FQNEAQ. The CDR3 spans 15 residues. CDR3 sequence: CASSLEGLGSGEQYF. The CDR3, as DNA: TGTGCCAGCAGCTTAGAGGGTCTGGGGAGCGGCGAGCAGTACTTC.